Sequencing of this TCR beta chain was carried out in a study of OX40 agonist ivuxolimab in advanced cancers. As for the study in general: Prior checkpoint blockade (anti-PD-1, anti-PD-L1 or anti-CTLA-4) was permitted; 40% had it. Overall study results and limits: There were, on average, more expanded clones in CD8+ T cells than in CD4+. It was also the case that some nonresponders had low normalized T-cell clonal expansion. Still undetermined is the antigen specificity of the expanded peripheral T cells.

Points on this clone: The antigen is unknown.

The method was immunoSEQ multiplex PCR; TCRdb's version includes in-frame clones alone and lacks a portion of them. The sample records 70,000 or so clones, 85% being singletons. This receptor was identified in an adult with an advanced solid tumor such as melanoma, head and neck, liver or kidney cancer. Material: CD4+ or CD8+ T cells sorted from blood, obtained in a trial of the OX40 agonist ivuxolimab.

The CDR3 DNA follows: TGTGCCAGCAGTGAGAGGACAGGAGAGTATACGCAGTATTTT. Amino acid sequence: CASSERTGEYTQYF. The chain carries TRBV2 and TRBJ2-3; 7 bases fit TRBD1. V trimming: 3 bases; J trimming: 7 bases; junction bases outside the gene matches: 7. The V gene's germline CDR1 is SNHLY and CDR2 FYNNEI. CDR3 length: 14 amino acids.